A selection of T cell receptor beta chains follows, all from one sample in a study of T cell responses to AZD1222 COVID-19 vaccine. Sequencing used immunoSEQ multiplex PCR; TCRdb keeps in-frame clones, though not all of them. The sample shows 84,000 or so clones, 75% to 90% of them seen only once. Sequenced material: peripheral blood, taken on day 0 of AZD1222 vaccination. The source is an adult in good health. Each CDR3 is given with its conserved first and last residue. A D gene is named only where the DNA matches it firmly. Expanded clones get a size class; other rows say once, few or many, or leave the size out.

TRBJ1-5,.,TRBV19,TRBD1,CASVDRVLNQPQHF,TGTGCCAGCGTGGACAGGGTCCTCAATCAGCCCCAGCATTTT
TRBJ1-1,.,TRBV6-5,.,CASRTGLNTEAFF,TGTGCCAGCAGGACAGGCCTGAACACTGAAGCTTTCTTT
TRBJ2-5,.,TRBV5-1,.,CASSLETETQYF,TGCGCCAGCAGCTTGGAAACAGAGACCCAGTACTTC
TRBJ1-4,few,TRBV28,.,CASSFLNPRGNEKLFF,TGTGCCAGCAGTTTTTTAAACCCCCGGGGAAATGAAAAACTGTTTTTT
TRBJ2-3,.,TRBV5-1,TRBD2,CASSRAGAYTDTQYF,TGCGCCAGCTCCAGAGCGGGAGCGTACACAGATACGCAGTATTTT
TRBJ2-1,.,TRBV9,.,CASSPPHRASVDEQFF,TGTGCCAGCAGCCCACCCCACCGTGCGTCGGTCGATGAGCAGTTCTTC
TRBJ1-2,.,TRBV7-2,TRBD1,CASSHPRTGLGYTF,TGTGCCAGCAGCCACCCAAGGACAGGCCTTGGCTACACCTTC
TRBJ2-2,.,TRBV5-1,.,CASSPPHSGNTGELFF,TGCGCCAGCAGCCCCCCCCATAGCGGGAACACCGGGGAGCTGTTTTTT
TRBJ1-1,.,TRBV19,TRBD1,CASSRQGTEAFF,TGTGCCAGTAGTCGACAGGGAACTGAAGCTTTCTTT
TRBJ1-5,.,TRBV12-3/TRBV12-4,.,CASSRQALGPQHF,TGTGCCAGCAGCCGACAGGCCTTAGGGCCCCAGCATTTT
TRBJ1-1,.,TRBV10-3,.,CAISSRDGMNTEAFF,TGTGCCATCAGCTCGCGGGACGGTATGAACACTGAAGCTTTCTTT
TRBJ1-1,.,TRBV28,.,CASSFFGLDLSNTEAFF,TGTGCCAGCAGTTTCTTCGGTTTGGACCTTTCGAACACTGAAGCTTTCTTT
TRBJ2-5,.,TRBV6-5,TRBD1,CASSLGQGKRAQYF,TGTGCCAGCAGTCTCGGACAGGGGAAAAGGGCCCAGTACTTC
TRBJ1-6,.,TRBV9,.,CASTPGHSNSPLHF,TGTGCCAGCACCCCCGGCCACTCGAATTCACCCCTCCACTTT
TRBJ2-2,.,TRBV3-1/TRBV3-2,.,CASSQFTNTGELFF,TGTGCCAGCAGCCAATTTACGAACACCGGGGAGCTGTTTTTT
TRBJ2-7,.,TRBV28,.,CASSGGTGYSYEQYF,TGTGCCAGCAGTGGCGGGACGGGGTACTCCTACGAGCAGTACTTC
TRBJ1-3,.,TRBV6-1,.,CASSEWQANSGNTIYF,TGTGCCAGCAGTGAATGGCAGGCGAACTCTGGAAACACCATATATTTT
TRBJ2-3,.,TRBV5-1,.,CASSLVNSGGTDTQYF,TGCGCCAGCAGCTTGGTGAACAGCGGAGGTACAGATACGCAGTATTTT
TRBJ1-5,once,TRBV15,TRBD1,CATSRPTGFYSNQPQHF,TGTGCCACCAGCCGACCGACAGGGTTTTATAGCAATCAGCCCCAGCATTTT
TRBJ2-2,.,TRBV6-1,TRBD2,CASSGQSGTNTGELFF,TGTGCCAGCAGTGGTCAAAGCGGGACGAACACCGGGGAGCTGTTTTTT
TRBJ2-3,.,TRBV28,TRBD2,CASSPGLAGTSTDTQYF,TGTGCCAGCAGTCCCGGACTAGCGGGAACTAGCACAGATACGCAGTATTTT
TRBJ1-1,.,TRBV29-1,TRBD1,CSVTPGQGMNTEAFF,TGCAGCGTTACGCCCGGACAGGGGATGAACACTGAAGCTTTCTTT
TRBJ1-3,.,TRBV6-5,TRBD1,CASSWRQGSGNTIYF,TGTGCCAGCAGCTGGAGACAGGGTTCAGGAAACACCATATATTTT
TRBJ1-5,.,TRBV10-3,TRBD1,CAISGGTGGLWHQPQHF,TGTGCCATCAGTGGTGGGACAGGGGGGCTGTGGCATCAGCCCCAGCATTTT
TRBJ1-4,.,TRBV29-1,.,CSVGGATNEKLFF,TGCAGCGTTGGAGGGGCAACTAATGAAAAACTGTTTTTT
TRBJ2-4,.,TRBV30,.,CAWSQGSSANIQYF,TGTGCCTGGAGTCAGGGATCGTCCGCAAACATTCAGTACTTC
TRBJ2-3,.,TRBV5-1,TRBD2,CASRLPTSGSVDTQYF,TGCGCCAGCAGATTGCCGACTAGCGGGAGTGTAGATACGCAGTATTTT
TRBJ2-3,.,TRBV5-1,.,CASSLPRDTQYF,TGCGCCAGCAGCTTGCCCAGGGATACGCAGTATTTT
TRBJ2-7,.,TRBV12-3/TRBV12-4,.,CASSLRDEQYF,TGTGCCAGCAGTTTAAGGGACGAGCAGTACTTC
TRBJ1-1,.,TRBV6-5,.,CASSYSPGAGTEAFF,TGTGCCAGCAGTTACTCGCCGGGGGCGGGCACTGAAGCTTTCTTT
TRBJ1-2,.,TRBV28,.,CASSRDLQGYGYTF,TGTGCCAGCAGTCGGGACTTGCAGGGCTATGGCTACACCTTC
TRBJ2-7,once,TRBV29-1,TRBD1,CSALGQGHYEQYF,TGCAGCGCCTTGGGACAGGGGCACTACGAGCAGTACTTC
TRBJ1-5,.,TRBV14,.,CASSQGRPYSNQPQHF,TGTGCCAGCAGCCAAGGCCGGCCCTATAGCAATCAGCCCCAGCATTTT
TRBJ2-1,once,TRBV15,.,CATSRERQALSYNEQFF,TGTGCCACCAGCAGGGAACGACAGGCGCTCTCCTACAATGAGCAGTTCTTC
TRBJ2-7,.,TRBV10-3,.,CAISGTSPYEQYF,TGTGCCATCAGTGGGACGTCCCCTTACGAGCAGTACTTC
TRBJ1-2,.,TRBV10-3,.,CAISEREVVGGYTF,TGTGCCATCAGTGAACGGGAGGTCGTGGGAGGCTACACCTTC
TRBJ2-7,.,TRBV19,.,CASHGGQGAHEQYF,TGTGCCAGTCACGGGGGGCAGGGGGCACACGAGCAGTACTTC
TRBJ2-7,.,TRBV10-3,.,CAISEREGPYEQYF,TGTGCCATCAGTGAGAGAGAAGGTCCCTACGAGCAGTACTTC
TRBJ1-6,.,TRBV6-1,TRBD1,CASSERDSLKRDSPLHF,TGTGCCAGCAGTGAACGGGACAGCCTTAAGAGGGATTCACCCCTCCACTTT
TRBJ2-3,.,TRBV29-1,.,CNTDTQYF,TGCAACACAGATACGCAGTATTTT
TRBJ2-1,.,TRBV28,.,CASSFFRRRPGSYNEQFF,TGTGCCAGCAGTTTCTTCAGAAGGCGCCCCGGCTCCTACAATGAGCAGTTCTTC